The present T cell receptor beta chain was sequenced within a study of T cell therapy after organ transplantation. Profiling relied on immunoSEQ multiplex PCR, and the TCRdb table lists in-frame clones only, not all of them. The sample yields 44,000 or so clones, approximately 94% seen once. Points on this clone: The antigen is not known.

V shed 8 bases and J shed 1 base, with 20 bases lying between them. The germline gives CDR1 MGHRA, CDR2 YSYEKL. This CDR3 region has 16 residues. Study-wide findings and caveats: Lower pretherapy CD8 clonality went with larger post-therapy fold change.

V is TRBV4-1 and J is TRBJ1-1; D uncertain. The sequences come from CD8+ T cells from blood, collected before autologous CMV-specific T cell therapy. This clonotype was sampled from a human patient who had received a solid organ transplant and had CMV disease. The CDR3 sequence: CASSERRTLGNTEAFF. The CDR3 DNA follows: TGCGCCAGCTCCGAACGGAGGACGTTGGGGAACACTGAAGCTTTCTTT.